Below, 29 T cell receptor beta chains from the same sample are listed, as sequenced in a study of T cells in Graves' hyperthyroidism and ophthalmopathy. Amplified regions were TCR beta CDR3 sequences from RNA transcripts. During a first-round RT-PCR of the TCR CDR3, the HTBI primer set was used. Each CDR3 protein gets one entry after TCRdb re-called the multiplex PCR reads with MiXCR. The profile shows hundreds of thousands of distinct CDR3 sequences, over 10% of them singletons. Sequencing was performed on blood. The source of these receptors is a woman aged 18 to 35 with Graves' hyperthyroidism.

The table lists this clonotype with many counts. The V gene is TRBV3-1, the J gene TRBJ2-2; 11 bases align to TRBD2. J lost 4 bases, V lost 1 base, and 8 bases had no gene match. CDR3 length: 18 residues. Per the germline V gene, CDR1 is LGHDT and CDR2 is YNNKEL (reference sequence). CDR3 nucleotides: TGTGCCAGCAGCCAAGGTCTAGCGGGAGGCATGGGCACCGGGGAGCTGTTTTTT. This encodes CASSQGLAGGMGTGELFF.

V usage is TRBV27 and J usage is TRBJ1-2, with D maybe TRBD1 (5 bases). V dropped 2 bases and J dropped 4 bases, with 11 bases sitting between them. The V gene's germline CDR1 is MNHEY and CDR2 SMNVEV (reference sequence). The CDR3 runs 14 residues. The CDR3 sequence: CASSLTTGPYGYTF. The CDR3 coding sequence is TGTGCCAGCAGTTTAACAACAGGTCCCTATGGCTACACCTTC.

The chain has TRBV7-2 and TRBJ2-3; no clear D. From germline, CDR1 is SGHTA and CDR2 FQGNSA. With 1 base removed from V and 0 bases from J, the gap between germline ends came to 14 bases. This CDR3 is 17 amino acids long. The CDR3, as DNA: TGTGCCAGCAGCTTAGGGTGGCCCCGAACTAGCACAGATACGCAGTATTTT. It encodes CASSLGWPRTSTDTQYF.

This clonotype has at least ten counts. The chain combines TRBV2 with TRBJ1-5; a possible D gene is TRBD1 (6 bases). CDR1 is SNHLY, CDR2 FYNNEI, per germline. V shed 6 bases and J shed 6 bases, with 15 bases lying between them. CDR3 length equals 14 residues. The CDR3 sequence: CASSEGEFRQPQHF. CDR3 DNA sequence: TGTGCCAGCAGCGAGGGGGAGTTCCGTCAGCCCCAGCATTTT.

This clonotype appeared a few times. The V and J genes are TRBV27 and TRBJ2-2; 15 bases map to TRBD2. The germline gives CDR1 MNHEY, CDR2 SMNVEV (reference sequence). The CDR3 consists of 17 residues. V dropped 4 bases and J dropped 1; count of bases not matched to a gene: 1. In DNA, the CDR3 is TGTGCCAGCAGTTCGGGACTAGCGGGGGGGAACACCGGGGAGCTGTTTTTT. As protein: CASSSGLAGGNTGELFF.

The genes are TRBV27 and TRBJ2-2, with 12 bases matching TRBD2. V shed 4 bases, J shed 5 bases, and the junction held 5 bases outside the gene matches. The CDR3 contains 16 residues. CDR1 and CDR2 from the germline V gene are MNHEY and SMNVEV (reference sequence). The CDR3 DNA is TGTGCCAGCAGTTCTAGCGGGAGGGCCGGGACCGGGGAGCTGTTTTTT. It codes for CASSSSGRAGTGELFF.

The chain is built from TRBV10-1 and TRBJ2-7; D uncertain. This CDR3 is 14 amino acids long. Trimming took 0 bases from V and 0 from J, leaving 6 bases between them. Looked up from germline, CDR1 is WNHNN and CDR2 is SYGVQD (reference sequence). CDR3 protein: CASSESVNSYEQYF. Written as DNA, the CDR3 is TGCGCCAGCAGTGAGTCGGTCAACTCCTACGAGCAGTACTTC.

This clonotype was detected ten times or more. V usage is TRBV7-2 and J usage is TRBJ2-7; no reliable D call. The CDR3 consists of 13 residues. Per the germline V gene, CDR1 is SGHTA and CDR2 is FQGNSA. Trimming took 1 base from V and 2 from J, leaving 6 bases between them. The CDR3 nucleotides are TGTGCCAGCAGCTTAGTCAGGACCTACGAGCAGTACTTC. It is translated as CASSLVRTYEQYF. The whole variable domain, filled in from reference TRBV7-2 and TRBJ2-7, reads GAGVSQSPSNKVTEKGKDVELRCDPISGHTALYWYRQSLGQGLEFLIYFQGNSAPDKSGLPSDRFSAERTGGSVSTLTIQRTQQEDSAVYLCASSLVRTYEQYFGPGTRLTVT.

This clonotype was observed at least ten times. CDR3 sequence (DNA): TGTGCCACCAGGCTAGAAAATAGGGAAAAACTGTTTTTT. Its protein is CATRLENREKLFF. The chain is built from TRBV24-1 and TRBJ1-4, with D hard to call. The CDR3 extends over 13 amino acids. V dropped 7 bases and J dropped 8 bases, with 13 bases sitting between them. Germline V lookup: CDR1 KGHDR, CDR2 SFDVKD.

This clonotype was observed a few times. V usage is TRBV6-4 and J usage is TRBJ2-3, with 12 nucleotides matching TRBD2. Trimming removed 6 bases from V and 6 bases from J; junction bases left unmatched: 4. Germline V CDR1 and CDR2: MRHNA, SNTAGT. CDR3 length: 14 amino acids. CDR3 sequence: CASRRLAGEDTQYF. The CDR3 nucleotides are TGTGCCAGCAGGAGACTAGCGGGGGAGGATACGCAGTATTTT.

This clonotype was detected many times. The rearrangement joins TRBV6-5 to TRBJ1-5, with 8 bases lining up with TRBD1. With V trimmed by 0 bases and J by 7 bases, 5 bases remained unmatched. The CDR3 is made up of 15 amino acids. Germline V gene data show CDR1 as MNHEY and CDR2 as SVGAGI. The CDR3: CASSYSQGAVQPQHF. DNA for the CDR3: TGTGCCAGCAGTTACTCTCAGGGGGCCGTACAGCCCCAGCATTTT.

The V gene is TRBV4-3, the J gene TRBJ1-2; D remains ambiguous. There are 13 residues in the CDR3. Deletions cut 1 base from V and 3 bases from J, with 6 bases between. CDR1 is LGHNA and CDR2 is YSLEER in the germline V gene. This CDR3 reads CASSQAGDYGYTF. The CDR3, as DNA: TGCGCCAGCAGCCAAGCAGGAGACTATGGCTACACCTTC.

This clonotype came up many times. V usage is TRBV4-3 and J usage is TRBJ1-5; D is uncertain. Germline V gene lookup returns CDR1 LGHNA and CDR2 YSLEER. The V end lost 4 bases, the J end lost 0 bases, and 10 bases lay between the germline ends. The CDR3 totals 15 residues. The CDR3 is CASSPVIGSNQPQHF. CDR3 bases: TGCGCCAGCAGCCCAGTCATAGGTAGCAATCAGCCCCAGCATTTT.

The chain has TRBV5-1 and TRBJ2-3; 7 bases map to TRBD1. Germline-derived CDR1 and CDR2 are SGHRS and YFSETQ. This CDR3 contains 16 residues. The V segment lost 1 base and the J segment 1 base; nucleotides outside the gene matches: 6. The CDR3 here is CASSLPRGQGTDTQYF. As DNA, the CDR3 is TGCGCCAGCAGCTTGCCTAGGGGGCAAGGCACAGATACGCAGTATTTT.

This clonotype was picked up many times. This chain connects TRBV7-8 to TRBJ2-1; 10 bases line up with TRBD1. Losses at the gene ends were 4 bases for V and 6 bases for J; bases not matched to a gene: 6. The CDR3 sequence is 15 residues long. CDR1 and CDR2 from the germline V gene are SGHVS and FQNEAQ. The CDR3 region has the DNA TGTGCCAGCAGCTCGGGCCGGACAGGGGGCAATGAGCAGTTCTTC. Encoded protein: CASSSGRTGGNEQFF.

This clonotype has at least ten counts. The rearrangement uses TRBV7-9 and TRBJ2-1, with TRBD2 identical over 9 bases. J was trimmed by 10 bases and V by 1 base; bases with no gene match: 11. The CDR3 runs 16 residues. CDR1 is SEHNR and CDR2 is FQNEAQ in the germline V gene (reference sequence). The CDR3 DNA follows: TGTGCCAGCAGCTTAGTAGGCCTAGCGGGGTATAAAGAGCAGTTCTTC. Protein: CASSLVGLAGYKEQFF.

The CDR3 loop is CASSPGGGQRAYEQYF. CDR3 nucleotides: TGTGCCAGCTCACCCGGCGGGGGTCAGCGCGCCTACGAGCAGTACTTC. This sequence joins TRBV18 and TRBJ2-7; TRBD2 matches at 7 bases. Per germline, CDR1 KGHSH and CDR2 LQKENI. The CDR3 is made up of 16 amino acids. The trim removed 3 bases at V and 2 bases at J, leaving 10 bases unmatched.

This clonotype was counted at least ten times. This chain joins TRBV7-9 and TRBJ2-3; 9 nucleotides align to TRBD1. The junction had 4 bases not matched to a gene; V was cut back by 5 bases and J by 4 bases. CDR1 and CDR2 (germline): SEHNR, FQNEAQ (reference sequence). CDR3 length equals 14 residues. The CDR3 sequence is CASSADRGPDTQYF. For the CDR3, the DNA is TGTGCCAGCAGCGCGGACAGGGGTCCAGATACGCAGTATTTT.

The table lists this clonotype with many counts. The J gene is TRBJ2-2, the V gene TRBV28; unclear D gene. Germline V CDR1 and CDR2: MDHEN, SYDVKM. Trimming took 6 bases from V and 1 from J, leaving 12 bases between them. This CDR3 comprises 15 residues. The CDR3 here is CASSKGPVNTGELFF. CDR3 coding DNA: TGTGCCAGCAGCAAGGGCCCCGTGAACACCGGGGAGCTGTTTTTT.

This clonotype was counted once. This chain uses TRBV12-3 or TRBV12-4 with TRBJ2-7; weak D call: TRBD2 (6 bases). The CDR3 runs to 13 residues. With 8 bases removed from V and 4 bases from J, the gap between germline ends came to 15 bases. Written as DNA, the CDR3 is TGTGCCAGCCGAGCGGGTTCCACTTACGAGCAGTACTTC. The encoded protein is CASRAGSTYEQYF.

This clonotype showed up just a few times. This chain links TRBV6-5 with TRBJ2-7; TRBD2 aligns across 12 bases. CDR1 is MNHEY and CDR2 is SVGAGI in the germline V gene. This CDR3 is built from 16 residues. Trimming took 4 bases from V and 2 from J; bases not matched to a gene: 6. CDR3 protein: CASSCRTSGTPYEQYF. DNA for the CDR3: TGTGCCAGCAGTTGCAGGACTAGCGGGACGCCCTACGAGCAGTACTTC.

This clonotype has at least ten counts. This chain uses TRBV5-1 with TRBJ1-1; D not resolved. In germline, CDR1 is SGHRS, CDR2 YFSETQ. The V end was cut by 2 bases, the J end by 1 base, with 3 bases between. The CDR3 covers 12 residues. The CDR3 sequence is CASSFPNTEAFF. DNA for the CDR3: TGCGCCAGCAGCTTCCCGAACACTGAAGCTTTCTTT.

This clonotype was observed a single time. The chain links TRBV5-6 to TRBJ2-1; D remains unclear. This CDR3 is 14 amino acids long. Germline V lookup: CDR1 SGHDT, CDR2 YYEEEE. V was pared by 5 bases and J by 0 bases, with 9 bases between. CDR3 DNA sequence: TGTGCCAGCAGGCAGACACCCTCCTACAATGAGCAGTTCTTC. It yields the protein CASRQTPSYNEQFF.

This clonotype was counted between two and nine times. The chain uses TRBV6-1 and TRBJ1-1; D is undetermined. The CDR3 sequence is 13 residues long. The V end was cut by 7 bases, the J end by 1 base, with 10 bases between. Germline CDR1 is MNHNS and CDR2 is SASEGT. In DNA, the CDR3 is TGTGCCAGCAAGGGTCCCTCGAACACTGAAGCTTTCTTT. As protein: CASKGPSNTEAFF.

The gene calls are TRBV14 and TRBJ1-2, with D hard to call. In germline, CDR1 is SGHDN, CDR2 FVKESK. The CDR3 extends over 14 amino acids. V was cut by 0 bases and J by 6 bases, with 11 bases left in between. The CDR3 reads CASSQESGIHGYTF. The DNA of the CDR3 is TGTGCCAGCAGCCAAGAATCCGGGATCCATGGCTACACCTTC.

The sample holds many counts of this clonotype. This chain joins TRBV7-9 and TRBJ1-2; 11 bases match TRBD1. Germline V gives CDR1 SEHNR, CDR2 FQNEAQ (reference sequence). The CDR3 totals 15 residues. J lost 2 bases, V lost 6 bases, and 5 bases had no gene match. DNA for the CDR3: TGTGCCAGCAGACCTGGACAGGGGGCGAACTATGGCTACACCTTC. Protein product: CASRPGQGANYGYTF. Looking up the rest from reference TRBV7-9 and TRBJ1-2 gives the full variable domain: DTGVSQNPRHKITKRGQNVTFRCDPISEHNRLYWYRQTLGQGPEFLTYFQNEAQLEKSRLLSDRFSAERPKGSFSTLEIQRTEQGDSAMYLCASRPGQGANYGYTFGSGTRLTVV.

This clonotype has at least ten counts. Written as DNA, the CDR3 is TGTGCCAGCTCACCTACGACAGGGTATACGACTGAAGCTTTCTTT. Encoded protein: CASSPTTGYTTEAFF. The chain recombines TRBV18 with TRBJ1-1, with 7 bases fitting TRBD1. This CDR3 is built from 15 residues. Germline V gene sequence: CDR1 KGHSH, CDR2 LQKENI. V was clipped by 3 bases and J by 5 bases; unmatched bases: 9.

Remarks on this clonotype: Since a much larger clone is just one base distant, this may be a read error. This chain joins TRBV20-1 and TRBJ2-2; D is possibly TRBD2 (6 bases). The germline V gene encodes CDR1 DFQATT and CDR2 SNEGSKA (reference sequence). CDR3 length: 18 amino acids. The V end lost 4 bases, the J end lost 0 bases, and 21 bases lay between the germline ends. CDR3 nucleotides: TGCAGTGCTAAGACTAGAGTGGGGGTGCACGCGAACACCGGGGAGCTGTTTTTT. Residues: CSAKTRVGVHANTGELFF.

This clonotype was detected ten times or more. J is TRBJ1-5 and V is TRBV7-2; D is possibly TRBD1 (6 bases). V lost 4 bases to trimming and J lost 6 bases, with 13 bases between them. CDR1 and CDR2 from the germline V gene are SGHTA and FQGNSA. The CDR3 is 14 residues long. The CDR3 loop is CASSYGGASQPQHF. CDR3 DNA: TGTGCCAGCAGCTACGGGGGGGCCAGTCAGCCCCAGCATTTT.